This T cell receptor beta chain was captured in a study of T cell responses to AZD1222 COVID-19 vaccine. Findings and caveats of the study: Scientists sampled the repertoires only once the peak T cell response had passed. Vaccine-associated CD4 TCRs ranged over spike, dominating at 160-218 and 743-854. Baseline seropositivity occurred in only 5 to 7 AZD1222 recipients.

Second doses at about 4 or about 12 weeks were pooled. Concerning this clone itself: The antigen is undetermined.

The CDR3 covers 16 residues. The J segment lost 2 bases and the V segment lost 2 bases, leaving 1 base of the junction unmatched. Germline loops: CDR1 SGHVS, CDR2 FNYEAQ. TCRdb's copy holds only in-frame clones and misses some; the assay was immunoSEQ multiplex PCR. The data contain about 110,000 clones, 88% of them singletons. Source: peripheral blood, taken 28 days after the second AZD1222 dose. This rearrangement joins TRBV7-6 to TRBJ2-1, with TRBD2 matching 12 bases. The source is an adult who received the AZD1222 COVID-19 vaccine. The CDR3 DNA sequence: TGTGCCAGCAGCTTAAGACTAGCGGGGGCCTACAATGAGCAGTTCTTC. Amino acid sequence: CASSLRLAGAYNEQFF.